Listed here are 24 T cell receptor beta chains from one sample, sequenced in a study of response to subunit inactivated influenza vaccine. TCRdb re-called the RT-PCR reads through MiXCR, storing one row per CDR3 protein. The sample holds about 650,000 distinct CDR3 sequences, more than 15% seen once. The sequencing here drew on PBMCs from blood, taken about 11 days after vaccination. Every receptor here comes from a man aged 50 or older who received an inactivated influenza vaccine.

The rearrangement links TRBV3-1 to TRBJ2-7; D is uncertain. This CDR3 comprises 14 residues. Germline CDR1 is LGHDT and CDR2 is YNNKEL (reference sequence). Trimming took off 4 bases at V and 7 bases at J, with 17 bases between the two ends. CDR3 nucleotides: TGTGCCAGCAGCCTCCTCGTAAGGGAAGCAGAGCAGTACTTC. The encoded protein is CASSLLVREAEQYF.

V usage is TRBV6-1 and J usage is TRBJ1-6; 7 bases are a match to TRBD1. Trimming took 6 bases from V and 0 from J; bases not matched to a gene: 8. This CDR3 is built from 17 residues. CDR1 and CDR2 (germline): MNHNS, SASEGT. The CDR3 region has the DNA TGTGCCAGCAGGCCCGACAGGGTTGGCTCCTATAATTCACCCCTCCACTTT. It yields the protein CASRPDRVGSYNSPLHF.

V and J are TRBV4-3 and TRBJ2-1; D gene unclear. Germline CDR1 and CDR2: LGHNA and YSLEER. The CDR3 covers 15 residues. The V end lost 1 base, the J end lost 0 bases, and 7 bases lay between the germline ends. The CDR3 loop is CASSQVLSSYNEQFF. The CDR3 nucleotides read TGCGCCAGCAGCCAAGTTCTAAGCTCCTACAATGAGCAGTTCTTC.

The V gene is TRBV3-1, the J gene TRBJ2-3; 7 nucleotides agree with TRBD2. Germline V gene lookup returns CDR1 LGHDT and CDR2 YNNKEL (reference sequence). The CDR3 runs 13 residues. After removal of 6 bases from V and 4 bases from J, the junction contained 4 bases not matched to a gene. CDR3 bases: TGTGCCAGCAGGAATACTAGCGCAGATACGCAGTATTTT. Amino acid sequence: CASRNTSADTQYF.

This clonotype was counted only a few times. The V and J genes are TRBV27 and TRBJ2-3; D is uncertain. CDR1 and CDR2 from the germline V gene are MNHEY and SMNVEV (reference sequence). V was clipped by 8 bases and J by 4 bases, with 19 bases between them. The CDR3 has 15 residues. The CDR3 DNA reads TGTGCCAGCGGGTATGTGGGTCCTCGAGCAGATACGCAGTATTTT. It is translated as CASGYVGPRADTQYF.

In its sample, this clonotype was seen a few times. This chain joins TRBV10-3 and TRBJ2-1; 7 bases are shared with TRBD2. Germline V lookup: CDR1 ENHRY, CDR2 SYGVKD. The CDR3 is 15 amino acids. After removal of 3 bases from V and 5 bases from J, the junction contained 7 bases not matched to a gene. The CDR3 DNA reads TGTGCCATCAGTGACACTAAGCGGGGAAACAATGAGCAGTTCTTC. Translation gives CAISDTKRGNNEQFF.

The CDR3 nucleotides are TGTGCCAGCAGCTTGGAAGGGACTAGCGAAACAGATACGCAGTATTTT. Amino acids: CASSLEGTSETDTQYF. V and J are TRBV5-5 and TRBJ2-3; 10 bases line up with TRBD2. CDR3 length: 16 amino acids. The germline V gene has CDR1 SGHKS and CDR2 YYEKEE (reference sequence). The V gene end was trimmed by 0 bases and the J gene end by 3 bases; junction bases not matched to a gene: 4.

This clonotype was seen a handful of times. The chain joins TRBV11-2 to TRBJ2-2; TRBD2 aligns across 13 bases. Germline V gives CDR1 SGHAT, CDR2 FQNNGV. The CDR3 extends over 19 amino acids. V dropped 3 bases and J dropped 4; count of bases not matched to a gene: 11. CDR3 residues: CASSLLGLAGRATTGELFF. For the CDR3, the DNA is TGTGCCAGCAGCTTGCTGGGACTAGCGGGAAGGGCCACCACCGGGGAGCTGTTTTTT.

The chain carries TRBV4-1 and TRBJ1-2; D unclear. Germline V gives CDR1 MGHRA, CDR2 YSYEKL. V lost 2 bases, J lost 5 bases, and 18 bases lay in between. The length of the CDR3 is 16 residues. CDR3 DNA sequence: TGCGCCAGCAGCCAATTGAGGACCCCAAGCGGGTATGGCTACACCTTC. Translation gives CASSQLRTPSGYGYTF.

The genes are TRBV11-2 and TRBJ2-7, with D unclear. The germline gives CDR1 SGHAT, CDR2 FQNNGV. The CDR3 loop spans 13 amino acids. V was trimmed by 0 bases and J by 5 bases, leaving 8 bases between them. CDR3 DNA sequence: TGTGCCAGCAGCTTAGATCTTAGGGACGAGCAGTACTTC. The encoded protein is CASSLDLRDEQYF. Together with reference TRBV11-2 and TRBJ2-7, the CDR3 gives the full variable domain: EAGVAQSPRYKIIEKRQSVAFWCNPISGHATLYWYQQILGQGPKLLIQFQNNGVVDDSQLPKDRFSAERLKGVDSTLKIQPAKLEDSAVYLCASSLDLRDEQYFGPGTRLTVT.

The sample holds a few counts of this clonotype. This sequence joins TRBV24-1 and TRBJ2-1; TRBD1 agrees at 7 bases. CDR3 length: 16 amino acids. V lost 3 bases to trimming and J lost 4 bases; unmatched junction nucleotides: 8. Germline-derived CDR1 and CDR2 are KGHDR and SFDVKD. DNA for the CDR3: TGTGCCACCAGTGATACTCGACAGGGTTTGTACAATGAGCAGTTCTTC. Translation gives CATSDTRQGLYNEQFF.

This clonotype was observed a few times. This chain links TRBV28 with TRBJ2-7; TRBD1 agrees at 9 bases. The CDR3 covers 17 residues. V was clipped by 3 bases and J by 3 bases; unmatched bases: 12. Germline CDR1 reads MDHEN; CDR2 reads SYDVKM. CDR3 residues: CASSLSPFGTGNYEQYF. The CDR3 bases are TGTGCCAGCAGTTTGTCCCCATTTGGGACAGGGAACTACGAGCAGTACTTC.

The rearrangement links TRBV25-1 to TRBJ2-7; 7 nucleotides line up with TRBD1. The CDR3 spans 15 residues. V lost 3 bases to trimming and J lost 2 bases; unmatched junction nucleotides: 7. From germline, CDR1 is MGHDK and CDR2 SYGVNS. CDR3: CASSDTGQEPYEQYF. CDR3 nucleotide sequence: TGTGCCAGCAGTGATACCGGACAGGAACCCTACGAGCAGTACTTC.

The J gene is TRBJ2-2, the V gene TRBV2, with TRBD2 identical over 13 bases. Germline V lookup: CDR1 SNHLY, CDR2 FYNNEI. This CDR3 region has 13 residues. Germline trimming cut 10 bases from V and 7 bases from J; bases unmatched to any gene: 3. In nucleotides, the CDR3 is TGTGCCATACTAGCGGGAGGGAGCGGGGAGCTGTTTTTT. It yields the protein CAILAGGSGELFF.

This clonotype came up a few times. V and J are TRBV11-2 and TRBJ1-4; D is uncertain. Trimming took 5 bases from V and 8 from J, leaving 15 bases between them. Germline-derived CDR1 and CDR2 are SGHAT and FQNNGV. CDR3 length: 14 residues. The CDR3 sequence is CASSPRSGREKLFF. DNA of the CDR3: TGTGCCAGCAGCCCCCGTTCGGGTAGAGAAAAACTGTTTTTT. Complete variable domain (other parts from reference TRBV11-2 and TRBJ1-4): EAGVAQSPRYKIIEKRQSVAFWCNPISGHATLYWYQQILGQGPKLLIQFQNNGVVDDSQLPKDRFSAERLKGVDSTLKIQPAKLEDSAVYLCASSPRSGREKLFFGSGTQLSVL.

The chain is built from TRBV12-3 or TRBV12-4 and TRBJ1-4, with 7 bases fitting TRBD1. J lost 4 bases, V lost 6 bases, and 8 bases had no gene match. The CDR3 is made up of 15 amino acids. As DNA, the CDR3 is TGTGCCAGCAGCCCAAAGACAGGGCTTAATGAAAAACTGTTTTTT. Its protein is CASSPKTGLNEKLFF.

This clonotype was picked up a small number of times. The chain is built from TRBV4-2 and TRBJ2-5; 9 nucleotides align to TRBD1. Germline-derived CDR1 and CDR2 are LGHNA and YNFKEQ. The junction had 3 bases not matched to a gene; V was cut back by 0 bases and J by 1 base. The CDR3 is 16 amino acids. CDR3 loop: CASSQDHRGPQETQYF. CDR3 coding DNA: TGTGCCAGCAGCCAAGACCACAGGGGGCCCCAAGAGACCCAGTACTTC.

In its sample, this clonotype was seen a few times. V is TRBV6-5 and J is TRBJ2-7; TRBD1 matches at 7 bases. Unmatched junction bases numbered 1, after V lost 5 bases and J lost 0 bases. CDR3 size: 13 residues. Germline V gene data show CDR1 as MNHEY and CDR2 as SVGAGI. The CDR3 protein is CASSHRGSYEQYF. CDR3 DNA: TGTGCCAGCAGTCACAGGGGCTCCTACGAGCAGTACTTC.

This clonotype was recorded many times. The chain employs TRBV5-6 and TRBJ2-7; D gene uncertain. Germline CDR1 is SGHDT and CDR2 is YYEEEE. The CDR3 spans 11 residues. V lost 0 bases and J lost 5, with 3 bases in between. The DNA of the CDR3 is TGTGCCAGCAGCTTGGCCAACGAGCAGTACTTC. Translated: CASSLANEQYF.

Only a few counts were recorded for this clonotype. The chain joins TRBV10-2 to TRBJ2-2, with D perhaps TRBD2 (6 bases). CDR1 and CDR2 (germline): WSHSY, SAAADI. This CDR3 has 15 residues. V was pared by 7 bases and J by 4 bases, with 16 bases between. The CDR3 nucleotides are TGCGCCAGCACCCCGGGACTTTCTTTCACCGGGGAGCTGTTTTTT. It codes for CASTPGLSFTGELFF.

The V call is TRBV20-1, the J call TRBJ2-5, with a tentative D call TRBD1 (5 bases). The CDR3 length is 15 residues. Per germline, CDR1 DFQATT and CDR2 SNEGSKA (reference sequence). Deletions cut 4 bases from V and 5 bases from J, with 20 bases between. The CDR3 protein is CSAKGDAGSRETQYF. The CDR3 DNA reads TGCAGTGCTAAAGGGGATGCAGGGTCTCGGGAGACCCAGTACTTC.

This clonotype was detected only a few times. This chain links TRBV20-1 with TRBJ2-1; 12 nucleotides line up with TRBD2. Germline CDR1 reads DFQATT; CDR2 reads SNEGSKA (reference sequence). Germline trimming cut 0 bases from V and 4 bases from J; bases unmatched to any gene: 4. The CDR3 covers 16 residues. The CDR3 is CSARDRTSGAYNEQFF. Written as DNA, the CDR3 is TGCAGTGCTAGAGACCGGACTAGCGGGGCATACAATGAGCAGTTCTTC.

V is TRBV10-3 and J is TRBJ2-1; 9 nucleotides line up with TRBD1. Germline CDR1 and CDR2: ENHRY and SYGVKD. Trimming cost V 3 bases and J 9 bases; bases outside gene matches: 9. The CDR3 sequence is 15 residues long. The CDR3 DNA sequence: TGTGCCATCAGTGATAGATGGACAGGGGCGGGTGAGCAGTTCTTC. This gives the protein CAISDRWTGAGEQFF.

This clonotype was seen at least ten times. The chain's CDR3 is CASSKARGRYSPLHF. In nucleotides, the CDR3 is TGTGCCAGCAGCAAAGCCCGGGGTCGGTATTCACCCCTCCACTTT. The rearrangement joins TRBV7-2 to TRBJ1-6, with D uncertain. In germline, CDR1 is SGHTA, CDR2 FQGNSA. V was clipped by 5 bases and J by 8 bases, with 16 bases between them. The CDR3 is 15 residues long.